This T cell receptor (beta chain) was identified during a study of T cells expressing NK-cell markers (dated by TCRdb to the early 2020s). Background on the whole study: TCR beta-chain repertoires were profiled in sorted CD3+CD56+NKG2C+, CD3+CD56+NKG2C- and CD3+CD56-NKG2C+ T-cell subsets from several donors. Randomly selected healthy volunteers, three men and five women, were used as the eight sequenced donors. Among the eight sequenced donors, seven were HCMV-seropositive and one was HCMV-seronegative. The libraries were sequenced on Illumina HiSeq 2000/2500, MiSeq or NextSeq, producing 2 x 150 bp reads. Study-wide findings and limitations: Those dominant clonotypes were again the most abundant among CD3+CD56-NKG2C+ cells in a few donors, at 28.3-60.1%. In several donors, the dominant CD3+CD56+NKG2C+ clonotypes were found to rank among the top 10 CD8+ clonotypes and to make up roughly 1.0-7.5% of CD8+ T cells. Whether the expanded NKG2C-expressing T cell clones were specific for HCMV antigens remained unclear.

To determine HCMV serostatus, a commercial ELISA kit was used to detect HCMV-specific IgG in serum. Peripheral blood mononuclear cells were isolated from blood by Ficoll density gradient centrifugation. In the case of this clonotype: No cognate antigen has been identified for it.

TCRdb lists the instrument as Illumina HiSeq 2000. TCR beta cDNA libraries were made by 5'RACE template switching that added a universal primer site and unique molecular identifiers. cDNA synthesis was primed from the TCR beta constant segment, followed by two successive PCR amplification steps. The paper's data handling went like this. Reads were demultiplexed and grouped by UMI with MIGEC, and clonotypes were assembled and quantified with MiTCR. To exclude erroneous sequences, only TCR cDNA sequences supported by at least two reads were retained. The tcR package was used for downstream repertoire analysis, and clonotypes were matched between fractions using CDR3 nucleotide sequence together with V segment. VDJmatch was used to annotate antigen specificity against VDJdb, with one amino acid substitution in CDR3 allowed. Each entry corresponds to one CDR3 protein sequence from reads that TCRdb reprocessed, and DNA is not given. In this record, the V and J calls reflect TCRdb's handling and not the investigators' own analysis. This sample's table carries almost 450,000 distinct CDR3 sequences. More than 7% of the sample is taken by the ten largest.

The origin of this receptor is a woman aged 18 to 75 in good health. Sequenced: blood T cells: a sorted CD56 or NKG2C T cell subset, CD4+ or CD8+ T cells, or bulk PBMC T cells (not recorded which).

The CDR3 is CASRRADSTEAFF. Recombination linked TRBV2 to TRBJ1-1. For CDR1 and CDR2, the germline V gene lists SNHLY and FYNNEI. The CDR3 sequence holds 13 residues, the cysteine and phenylalanine included. No coding sequence is recorded.